These 5 T cell receptor beta chains were all obtained from the same sample, sequenced in a study of vaccination and CD4 T cells after COVID-19. These receptors have no known antigen. Described treatment: roughly nine-day PBMC culture with coronavirus spike peptide pools or control peptides (ViraFEST assay). Cultured CD4+ T-cell DNA underwent Oncomine TCR Beta short-read sequencing. Via MiXCR, TCRdb re-called the PCR reads, giving one row per CDR3 protein. In the table there are 12,000 or so distinct CDR3 sequences, over 60% of which are singletons. The specimen sequenced was CD4+ T cells from blood, cultured in vitro. The source of these receptors is a human donor who had recovered from COVID-19.

This clonotype has just a few counts. The rearrangement uses TRBV27 and TRBJ2-5; D remains unclear. V was trimmed by 3 bases and J by 4 bases, leaving 9 bases between them. Per germline, CDR1 MNHEY and CDR2 SMNVEV (reference sequence). This CDR3 is built from 13 residues. The CDR3 region is CASSFRLGETQYF. CDR3 nucleotide sequence: TGTGCCAGCAGTTTTCGGTTGGGAGAGACCCAGTACTTC.

The rearrangement links TRBV7-2 to TRBJ2-7, with a weak D call TRBD1 (6 bases). Germline CDR1 SGHTA, CDR2 FQGNSA. V dropped 2 bases and J dropped 9 bases, with 20 bases sitting between them. There are 15 residues in the CDR3. The CDR3 sequence: CASSLLDSPNTVQYF. CDR3 bases: TGTGCCAGCAGCTTACTGGACAGCCCGAATACTGTGCAGTACTTC.

CDR3 nucleotides: TGTGCCAGCAGTTCCCCTCAGGGTCGCTACACCTTC. Translation gives CASSSPQGRYTF. The chain is built from TRBV6-5 and TRBJ1-2, with a weak D call TRBD1 (5 bases). CDR1 and CDR2 (germline): MNHEY, SVGAGI. The V and J ends lost 4 bases and 9 bases respectively, with 12 bases between them. CDR3 length: 12 amino acids.

CDR3 sequence reads: CASPKGRSNQPQHF. The CDR3 bases are TGTGCCAGCCCAAAGGGGCGGAGCAATCAGCCCCAGCATTTT. V and J are TRBV21-1 and TRBJ1-5; TRBD1, the table's D call, lacks a check against the DNA. TRBV21-1 is designated a pseudogene. This CDR3 is built from 14 residues.

The chain joins TRBV15 to TRBJ2-7; D gene ambiguous. Trimming left V 6 bases short and J 2 bases short, with 8 bases between. The length of the CDR3 is 12 residues. Germline lookup yields CDR1 LNHNV and CDR2 YYDKDF (reference sequence). The CDR3 region has the DNA TGTGCCACCAGAACGGGCCCCTACGAGCAGTACTTC. This sequence encodes CATRTGPYEQYF.